The next 26 T cell receptor beta chains were all read from a single sample in a study of T cells in Graves' hyperthyroidism and ophthalmopathy. Amplified TCR beta CDR3 regions derived from RNA transcripts. In the first-round RT-PCR of the TCR CDR3, the HTBI primer set was used. TCRdb used MiXCR to reprocess the multiplex PCR reads, holding one entry per CDR3 protein. The sample holds 540,000 or so distinct CDR3 sequences, more than 15% seen once. The sequencing sample was made of blood. These receptor sequences come from a woman aged 25 to 39 with Graves' hyperthyroidism.

The table lists this clonotype with a few counts. This chain joins TRBV15 and TRBJ1-5; D gene uncertain. Germline V lookup: CDR1 LNHNV, CDR2 YYDKDF (reference sequence). The CDR3 is made up of 14 amino acids. Trimming cost V 0 bases and J 7 bases, with 10 bases left between them. The DNA for the CDR3 is TGTGCCACCAGCAGAGACGTGTTTGGGCAGCCCCAGCATTTT. Translating it yields CATSRDVFGQPQHF.

This clonotype came up many times. This chain links TRBV30 with TRBJ1-5; the D is unclear. This CDR3 comprises 13 residues. Trimming stripped 2 bases from V and 1 base from J, with 6 bases between. Germline CDR1 is GTSNPN and CDR2 is SVGIG (reference sequence). CDR3 residues: CAWSTASNQPQHF. In nucleotides, the CDR3 is TGTGCCTGGAGTACAGCAAGCAATCAGCCCCAGCATTTT.

This clonotype was counted many times. This chain connects TRBV3-1 to TRBJ2-2; 10 positions match TRBD2. Germline V gene lookup returns CDR1 LGHDT and CDR2 YNNKEL (reference sequence). This CDR3 contains 16 residues. Unmatched junction bases numbered 8, after V lost 6 bases and J lost 4 bases. The CDR3: CASRKAGGVRTGELFF. CDR3 nucleotides: TGTGCCAGCAGAAAAGCGGGAGGGGTTCGCACCGGGGAGCTGTTTTTT.

This clonotype was observed a handful of times. V and J are TRBV6-1 and TRBJ2-5, with TRBD1 matching 9 bases. This CDR3 comprises 14 residues. J gave up 7 bases and V 5 bases, and 8 bases lay outside the gene matches. CDR1 MNHNS and CDR2 SASEGT come from the germline V gene. In DNA form, the CDR3 reads TGTGCCAGCAGTACGCTACAGGGGGCTGTGACCCAGTACTTC. It translates to CASSTLQGAVTQYF.

The rearrangement uses TRBV6-1 and TRBJ2-2; D is unresolved. CDR1 MNHNS and CDR2 SASEGT come from the germline V gene. Trimming cost V 5 bases and J 1 base, with 11 bases left between them. This CDR3 has 15 amino acids. The DNA of the CDR3 is TGTGCCAGCAGTTCGTACAGCCTGAACACCGGGGAGCTGTTTTTT. Protein sequence: CASSSYSLNTGELFF.

The rearrangement joins TRBV30 to TRBJ2-7; D call uncertain. Trimming stripped 0 bases from V and 0 bases from J, with 9 bases between. The CDR3 consists of 14 residues. CDR1 GTSNPN and CDR2 SVGIG come from the germline V gene (reference sequence). This CDR3 is CAWSVLGNSYEQYF. The CDR3 DNA sequence: TGTGCCTGGAGTGTGTTGGGGAACTCCTACGAGCAGTACTTC.

The chain couples TRBV6-5 to TRBJ2-3, with D perhaps TRBD2 (6 bases). This CDR3 is built from 15 residues. Germline lookup yields CDR1 MNHEY and CDR2 SVGAGI. Trimming left V 0 bases short and J 14 bases short, with 21 bases between. The CDR3 DNA sequence: TGTGCCAGCAGTTACTCTCCCAGCGGGTCCGAGCTTAGGTATTTT. Protein: CASSYSPSGSELRYF.

This chain links TRBV27 with TRBJ2-7; D call uncertain. Trimming stripped 4 bases from V and 7 bases from J, with 14 bases between. Germline CDR1 reads MNHEY; CDR2 reads SMNVEV (reference sequence). This CDR3 is built from 13 residues. CDR3 residues: CASSSLGLSEQYF. CDR3 nucleotide sequence: TGTGCCAGCAGTTCCTTAGGGTTAAGTGAGCAGTACTTC.

This clonotype was counted many times. The V gene is TRBV28, the J gene TRBJ2-7, with 9 positions matching TRBD2. Unmatched junction bases numbered 4, after V lost 1 base and J lost 0 bases. The CDR3 is 16 residues long. Looked up from germline, CDR1 is MDHEN and CDR2 is SYDVKM. This CDR3 is CASSLLGGRASYEQYF. The CDR3 DNA sequence: TGTGCCAGCAGTTTATTGGGCGGGAGGGCCTCCTACGAGCAGTACTTC.

This clonotype was recorded at least ten times. J is TRBJ2-4 and V is TRBV20-1; 7 bases are a match to TRBD2. The CDR3 is 13 residues long. The V gene's germline CDR1 is DFQATT and CDR2 SNEGSKA (reference sequence). V was pared by 5 bases and J by 6 bases, with 7 bases of the junction left unmatched. This CDR3 is CSAARDYGNIQYF. Here the CDR3 DNA reads TGCAGTGCTGCCCGGGACTACGGAAACATTCAGTACTTC.

DNA for the CDR3: TGTGCCAGTACCCCCCGGACAGGGTCGGTTCATCAGCCCCAGCATTTT. It yields the protein CASTPRTGSVHQPQHF. The V call is TRBV19, the J call TRBJ1-5, with 8 bases matching TRBD1. The J segment lost 5 bases and the V segment lost 7 bases, leaving 13 bases of the junction unmatched. The CDR3 sequence is 16 residues long. Germline V lookup: CDR1 LNHDA, CDR2 SQIVND (reference sequence).

The table lists this clonotype with many counts. The chain carries TRBV6-6 and TRBJ2-7; no firm D call. In germline, CDR1 is MNHNY, CDR2 SVGAGI (reference sequence). The CDR3 runs 14 residues. Trimming shortened V by 2 bases and J by 3 bases, and 11 bases separated the two germline ends. CDR3 sequence (DNA): TGTGCCAGCAGTTACAAGGCACGGGTCTACGAGCAGTACTTC. Amino acid sequence: CASSYKARVYEQYF.

This clonotype turned up a few times. The chain carries TRBV7-9 and TRBJ2-5; no clear D. There are 17 residues in the CDR3. CDR1 is SEHNR and CDR2 is FQNEAQ in the germline V gene (reference sequence). The germline V and J ends were trimmed by 2 bases and 0 bases, with 16 bases remaining between them. The CDR3 loop is CASSLPGRDKYQETQYF. CDR3 DNA sequence: TGTGCCAGCAGCTTACCGGGCAGAGATAAGTACCAAGAGACCCAGTACTTC.

This clonotype was seen a handful of times. The chain is built from TRBV6-1 and TRBJ2-4; 7 bases map to TRBD1. This CDR3 comprises 17 residues. In germline, CDR1 is MNHNS, CDR2 SASEGT. V shed 6 bases and J 6 bases; nucleotides not matched to a gene: 17. The DNA of the CDR3 is TGTGCCAGCAGCATCGACTATGGACAGGCCCTGGGAAACATTCAGTACTTC. Translated, it gives CASSIDYGQALGNIQYF.

The chain is built from TRBV7-9 and TRBJ2-7, with 9 bases lining up with TRBD1. The germline V gene encodes CDR1 SEHNR and CDR2 FQNEAQ (reference sequence). The trim removed 5 bases at V and 0 bases at J, leaving 17 bases unmatched. This CDR3 has 19 amino acids. This CDR3 is CASSTPTGGNTGGSYEQYF. As DNA, the CDR3 is TGTGCCAGCAGCACTCCGACAGGGGGTAACACCGGGGGCTCCTACGAGCAGTACTTC.

This clonotype was seen ten or more times. The chain joins TRBV20-1 to TRBJ1-1; no firm D call. The CDR3 covers 12 residues. Germline assignment: CDR1 DFQATT and CDR2 SNEGSKA (reference sequence). Deletions cut 5 bases from V and 1 base from J, with 8 bases between. The CDR3 sequence is CSADRSNTEAFF. The CDR3 bases are TGCAGTGCTGACCGTTCGAACACTGAAGCTTTCTTT.

Ten or more counts support this clonotype. V is TRBV9 and J is TRBJ2-7, with 9 bases lining up with TRBD2. The ends lost 0 bases at V and 2 bases at J; junction bases unmatched: 6. Germline V lookup: CDR1 SGDLS, CDR2 YYNGEE. The CDR3 totals 16 residues. The CDR3 is CASSVAASGTPYEQYF. CDR3 coding DNA: TGTGCCAGCAGCGTAGCGGCTAGCGGGACCCCCTACGAGCAGTACTTC.

This clonotype was observed at least ten times. J is TRBJ2-5 and V is TRBV6-2 or TRBV6-3; D call uncertain. CDR3 size: 11 residues. The germline CDR1 and CDR2 sequences are MNHEY and SVGEGT. Trimming took 5 bases from V and 5 from J, leaving 6 bases between them. The DNA for the CDR3 is TGTGCCAGCAGTGACCGCGAGACCCAGTACTTC. Residues: CASSDRETQYF.

The count of this clonotype is one. The V gene is TRBV20-1, the J gene TRBJ2-3; unclear D gene. The CDR3 is 11 amino acids. V was shortened by 5 bases and J by 5 bases, with 8 bases between the two germline ends. Germline CDR1 reads DFQATT; CDR2 reads SNEGSKA (reference sequence). The DNA for the CDR3 is TGCAGTGCTGTTTCGGGAGATACGCAGTATTTT. It encodes CSAVSGDTQYF.

This clonotype has only a few counts. J is TRBJ2-7 and V is TRBV12-3 or TRBV12-4; unclear D gene. V lost 0 bases, J lost 6 bases, and 15 bases lay in between. This CDR3 spans 15 amino acids. In DNA, the CDR3 is TGTGCCAGCAGTTTAGCCGGACCGCAAGTTCGCGAGCAGTACTTC. Its protein product is CASSLAGPQVREQYF.

In this sample, this clonotype turned up many times. CDR3 bases: TGCGCCAGCAGCTTGGGCTGGGGAGAGACTGAAGCTTTCTTT. Translating gives CASSLGWGETEAFF. V gene TRBV5-1 combines with J gene TRBJ1-1; D uncertain. The CDR3 length is 14 residues. Germline V gene lookup returns CDR1 SGHRS and CDR2 YFSETQ. Trimming pared 0 bases from V and 5 bases from J, leaving 11 bases between.

Details on this clonotype: This may stem from a read error, because a much larger clone lies one nucleotide away. The V and J genes are TRBV6-5 and TRBJ2-1; 12 nucleotides align to TRBD2. Germline CDR1 reads MNHEY; CDR2 reads SVGAGI. This CDR3 is 18 amino acids long. V dropped 2 bases and J dropped 10; count of bases not matched to a gene: 15. The CDR3 region is CASSYEGLAGGLLSEQFF. The DNA of the CDR3 is TGTGCCAGCAGTTACGAGGGACTAGCGGGTGGTCTCTTATCCGAGCAGTTCTTC.

The chain joins TRBV24-1 to TRBJ1-2, with 9 bases identical to TRBD1. This CDR3 region has 16 residues. Germline V gives CDR1 KGHDR, CDR2 SFDVKD. With V trimmed by 3 bases and J by 0 bases, 4 bases remained unmatched. The CDR3 coding sequence is TGTGCCACCAGTGATCCGGACAGGGGACCTAACTATGGCTACACCTTC. Its protein is CATSDPDRGPNYGYTF.

The chain couples TRBV6-1 to TRBJ1-4; D gene ambiguous. Trimming left V 6 bases short and J 5 bases short, with 13 bases between. The CDR3 consists of 14 residues. Germline assignment: CDR1 MNHNS and CDR2 SASEGT. The CDR3 DNA sequence: TGTGCCAGCAGGGGTTCTATGAGAAATGAAAAACTGTTTTTT. Translation: CASRGSMRNEKLFF.

The chain links TRBV5-1 to TRBJ1-4; D is ambiguous. The V and J ends lost 5 bases and 5 bases respectively, with 7 bases between them. The CDR3 extends over 12 amino acids. Germline V lookup: CDR1 SGHRS, CDR2 YFSETQ. The CDR3 bases are TGCGCCAGCAGACTGGGCAATGAAAAACTGTTTTTT. Its translation is CASRLGNEKLFF.

The chain uses TRBV6-5 and TRBJ2-2; D remains ambiguous. Germline loops: CDR1 MNHEY, CDR2 SVGAGI. The CDR3 has 13 amino acids. Between the trimmed V and J ends, which lost 1 base and 7 bases, there was a span of 7 bases. CDR3 loop: CASSYFGDGELFF. The CDR3 DNA is TGTGCCAGCAGTTACTTTGGGGACGGGGAGCTGTTTTTT.